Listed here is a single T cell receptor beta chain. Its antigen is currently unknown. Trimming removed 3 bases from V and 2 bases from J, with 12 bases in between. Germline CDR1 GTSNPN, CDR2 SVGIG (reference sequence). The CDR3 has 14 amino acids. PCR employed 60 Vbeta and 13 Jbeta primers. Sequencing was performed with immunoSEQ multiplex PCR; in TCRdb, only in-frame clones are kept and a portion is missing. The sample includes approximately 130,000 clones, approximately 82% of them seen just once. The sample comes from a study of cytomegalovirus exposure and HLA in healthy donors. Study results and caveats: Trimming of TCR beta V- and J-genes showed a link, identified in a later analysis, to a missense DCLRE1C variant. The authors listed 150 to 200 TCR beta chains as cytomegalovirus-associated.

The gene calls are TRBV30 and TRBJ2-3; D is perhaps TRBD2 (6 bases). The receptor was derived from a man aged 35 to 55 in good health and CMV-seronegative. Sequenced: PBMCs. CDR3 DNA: TGTGCCTGGAGGCAAAAGCGGGTCACAGATACGCAGTATTTT. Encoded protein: CAWRQKRVTDTQYF.